This T cell receptor (beta chain) was obtained from a study of OX40 agonist ivuxolimab in advanced cancers. Study information: An anti-OX40 (CD134) antibody with agonistic activity, ivuxolimab, was administered to patients. Prior checkpoint blockade (anti-PD-1, anti-PD-L1 or anti-CTLA-4) was permitted; less than 45% had it. Dosing consisted of intravenous ivuxolimab at 0.01 to 10 mg/kg every 2 weeks.

The repertoire was sequenced with immunoSEQ multiplex PCR; TCRdb's copy has only in-frame clones and lacks some. The sample shows under 60,000 clones, 75% to 90% of them seen only once. This CDR3 is 11 amino acids long. The V end lost 6 bases, the J end lost 3 bases, and 3 bases lay between the germline ends. The germline CDR1 and CDR2 sequences are DFQATT and SNEGSKA (reference sequence). Cycle 7 day 1, cycle 4 day 1, and baseline were the timepoints at which blood was sampled. This receptor was identified in an adult with an advanced solid tumor such as melanoma, head and neck, liver or kidney cancer. This chain connects TRBV20-1 to TRBJ2-6; D is undetermined. The starting material was CD4+ or CD8+ T cells sorted from blood, obtained in a trial of the OX40 agonist ivuxolimab. CDR3 region: CSAHGANVLTF. The CDR3 coding sequence is TGCAGTGCCCATGGGGCCAACGTCCTGACTTTC.